These 26 T cell receptor beta chains share one sample of origin, sequenced in a study of cytomegalovirus exposure and HLA in healthy donors. PCR employed 60 Vbeta and 13 Jbeta primers. The protocol was immunoSEQ multiplex PCR, while the TCRdb copy is restricted to in-frame clones and leaves out a portion. The repertoire holds about 200,000 clones, with about 80% as singletons. The specimen sequenced was PBMCs. The receptor set was obtained from a man in his forties in good health and CMV-seropositive.

This rearrangement joins TRBV7-9 to TRBJ2-3, with 10 bases matching TRBD2. V lost 5 bases to trimming and J lost 6 bases; unmatched junction nucleotides: 5. The CDR3 is 14 amino acids. Germline lookup yields CDR1 SEHNR and CDR2 FQNEAQ (reference sequence). CDR3 DNA: TGTGCCAGCAGCGAAGCGGGAGGGGGGGATACGCAGTATTTT. This gives the protein CASSEAGGGDTQYF.

V gene TRBV6-1 combines with J gene TRBJ2-5, with D maybe TRBD2 (5 bases). CDR1 is MNHNS and CDR2 is SASEGT in the germline V gene. Trimming pared 3 bases from V and 5 bases from J, leaving 10 bases between. The CDR3 length is 13 residues. The CDR3 spells CASSERERETQYF. CDR3 bases: TGTGCCAGCAGTGAGAGGGAGAGGGAGACCCAGTACTTC.

The genes are TRBV6-5 and TRBJ2-7; weak D call: TRBD2 (5 bases). The germline gives CDR1 MNHEY, CDR2 SVGAGI. This CDR3 region has 11 residues. Trimming shortened V by 6 bases and J by 7 bases, and 10 bases separated the two germline ends. The CDR3 is CASSRGLEQYF. DNA of the CDR3: TGTGCCAGCAGCAGAGGACTTGAGCAGTACTTC.

This clone was picked up a small number of times. Written as DNA, the CDR3 is TGTGCCAGCATGGGGCGGGAGGGGAGCTCCTACAATGAGCAGTTCTTC. Amino acid sequence: CASMGREGSSYNEQFF. This sequence joins TRBV11-2 and TRBJ2-1; 9 positions agree with TRBD2. V was pared by 7 bases and J by 0 bases, with 7 bases of the junction left unmatched. The CDR3 spans 16 residues. From germline, CDR1 is SGHAT and CDR2 FQNNGV. The whole variable domain, remainder taken from reference TRBV11-2 and TRBJ2-1, is EAGVAQSPRYKIIEKRQSVAFWCNPISGHATLYWYQQILGQGPKLLIQFQNNGVVDDSQLPKDRFSAERLKGVDSTLKIQPAKLEDSAVYLCASMGREGSSYNEQFFGPGTRLTVL.

This sequence joins TRBV5-1 and TRBJ2-7; TRBD2 agrees at 7 bases. From germline, CDR1 is SGHRS and CDR2 YFSETQ. Trimming removed 4 bases from V and 5 bases from J; junction bases left unmatched: 12. This CDR3 comprises 15 residues. The CDR3 sequence is CASSLASGGLNEQYF. DNA of the CDR3: TGCGCCAGCAGCCTGGCTTCGGGGGGTCTGAACGAGCAGTACTTC.

The chain recombines TRBV5-1 with TRBJ2-5; 7 nucleotides match TRBD2. CDR3 length: 17 residues. Germline values: CDR1 SGHRS, CDR2 YFSETQ. J lost 7 bases, V lost 0 bases, and 15 bases had no gene match. The CDR3 DNA reads TGCGCCAGCAGCTTGGAGGTGGGGGGGACTTTCCGACGGACCCAGTACTTC. This encodes CASSLEVGGTFRRTQYF.

The chain recombines TRBV29-1 with TRBJ1-2, with 7 bases matching TRBD1. Unmatched junction bases numbered 2, after V lost 6 bases and J lost 4 bases. This CDR3 region has 11 residues. The germline V gene encodes CDR1 SQVTM and CDR2 ANQGSEA. CDR3 amino acids: CSVEGAYGYTF. Here the CDR3 DNA reads TGCAGCGTCGAGGGGGCCTATGGCTACACCTTC. The full variable domain, completed using reference TRBV29-1 and TRBJ1-2, is SAVISQKPSRDICQRGTSLTIQCQVDSQVTMMFWYRQQPGQSLTLIATANQGSEATYESGFVIDKFPISRPNLTFSTLTVSNMSPEDSSIYLCSVEGAYGYTFGSGTRLTVV.

The chain links TRBV7-7 to TRBJ2-1; TRBD1 might be the D (5 bases). Germline values: CDR1 SSHAT, CDR2 FNYEAQ (reference sequence). V was trimmed by 5 bases and J by 10 bases, leaving 15 bases between them. This CDR3 spans 13 amino acids. CDR3 in amino acids: CASSLSRGGEQFF. DNA for the CDR3: TGTGCCAGCAGCCTCTCTAGGGGCGGAGAGCAGTTCTTC.

This sequence joins TRBV4-3 and TRBJ2-7, with a weak D call TRBD2 (5 bases). The CDR3 loop spans 15 amino acids. Per the germline V gene, CDR1 is LGHNA and CDR2 is YSLEER. The V gene lost 1 base and the J gene lost 3 bases, with 13 bases spanning the gap. The CDR3 DNA sequence: TGCGCCAGCAGCCAAGGTAGCGCACTAAACTACGAGCAGTACTTC. Encoded protein: CASSQGSALNYEQYF.

The chain recombines TRBV6-1 with TRBJ1-2, with D perhaps matching TRBD1 (5 bases). V lost 4 bases to trimming and J lost 3 bases, with 21 bases between them. There are 17 residues in the CDR3. The germline CDR1 and CDR2 sequences are MNHNS and SASEGT. CDR3 region: CASSASGAGVIYYGYTF. The CDR3 nucleotides read TGTGCCAGCAGTGCCTCCGGTGCGGGGGTGATATACTATGGCTACACCTTC.

V gene TRBV19 combines with J gene TRBJ2-1; TRBD1 aligns across 7 bases. The CDR3 contains 15 residues. J was trimmed by 9 bases and V by 6 bases; bases with no gene match: 14. CDR1 is LNHDA, CDR2 SQIVND, per germline (reference sequence). CDR3 protein: CASREQTGLWGEQFF. The CDR3 nucleotides are TGTGCCAGTAGGGAACAGACAGGGTTATGGGGTGAGCAGTTCTTC.

The chain uses TRBV11-2 and TRBJ2-5; the match to TRBD2 covers 8 bases. The CDR3 length is 13 residues. V lost 5 bases, J lost 5 bases, and 4 bases stayed unmatched. Germline V CDR1 and CDR2: SGHAT, FQNNGV. The CDR3 DNA reads TGTGCCAGCAGCCGGGGGGGGCAGGAGACCCAGTACTTC. Its translation is CASSRGGQETQYF. Complete variable domain (other parts from reference TRBV11-2 and TRBJ2-5): EAGVAQSPRYKIIEKRQSVAFWCNPISGHATLYWYQQILGQGPKLLIQFQNNGVVDDSQLPKDRFSAERLKGVDSTLKIQPAKLEDSAVYLCASSRGGQETQYFGPGTRLLVL.

The J gene is TRBJ2-3, the V gene TRBV7-3; the match to TRBD2 covers 12 bases. The CDR3 is 16 amino acids. V shed 5 bases, J shed 2 bases, and the junction held 5 bases outside the gene matches. Per germline, CDR1 SGHTA and CDR2 FQGTGA. The CDR3 bases are TGTGCCAGCAGCCCCGGACTAGCGGGATACACAGATACGCAGTATTTT. Its translation: CASSPGLAGYTDTQYF.

The chain couples TRBV7-2 to TRBJ2-3; perhaps TRBD2 as D (6 bases). CDR3 length equals 15 residues. The V and J ends lost 1 base and 4 bases respectively, with 12 bases between them. The germline CDR1 and CDR2 sequences are SGHTA and FQGNSA. The CDR3 sequence: CASSLGLVAADTQYF. CDR3 in DNA: TGTGCCAGCAGCTTAGGACTAGTTGCGGCAGATACGCAGTATTTT.

This clone was found a few times. The chain combines TRBV5-1 with TRBJ2-3; D is uncertain. Per germline, CDR1 SGHRS and CDR2 YFSETQ. V lost 2 bases and J lost 4, with 11 bases in between. The CDR3 is 14 residues long. The CDR3, as DNA: TGCGCCAGCAGCTTTCTACGGTACCCAGATACGCAGTATTTT. As protein: CASSFLRYPDTQYF.

The V call is TRBV6-5, the J call TRBJ2-1; D is unclear. Trimming cost V 6 bases and J 5 bases, with 14 bases left between them. Germline V lookup: CDR1 MNHEY, CDR2 SVGAGI. CDR3 length equals 14 residues. CDR3: CASSRWSPHNEQFF. CDR3 sequence (DNA): TGTGCCAGCAGCCGGTGGAGTCCCCACAATGAGCAGTTCTTC.

The chain recombines TRBV6-1 with TRBJ1-6; 7 nucleotides align to TRBD1. Germline lookup yields CDR1 MNHNS and CDR2 SASEGT. The ends lost 0 bases at V and 7 bases at J; junction bases unmatched: 6. The CDR3 runs 16 residues. This CDR3 reads CASSEARTGPNSPLHF. CDR3 DNA sequence: TGTGCCAGCAGTGAAGCGAGGACAGGCCCCAATTCACCCCTCCACTTT.

The chain carries TRBV25-1 and TRBJ2-1, with 11 bases lining up with TRBD2. This CDR3 is 14 amino acids long. V shed 1 base and J 10 bases; nucleotides not matched to a gene: 3. The germline V gene has CDR1 MGHDK and CDR2 SYGVNS. This chain's CDR3 is CASSESSGRREQFF. The CDR3 DNA reads TGTGCCAGCAGTGAATCTAGCGGGAGGAGGGAGCAGTTCTTC.

V and J are TRBV10-3 and TRBJ2-7; D is uncertain. CDR1 is ENHRY, CDR2 SYGVKD, per germline. The CDR3 spans 12 residues. The V gene lost 3 bases and the J gene lost 3 bases, with 6 bases spanning the gap. The CDR3 loop is CAISDGGYEQYF. The CDR3 region has the DNA TGTGCCATCAGTGACGGCGGCTACGAGCAGTACTTC.

The chain employs TRBV18 and TRBJ2-1, with 10 bases fitting TRBD2. The CDR3 length is 16 residues. V lost 3 bases, J lost 4 bases, and 6 bases stayed unmatched. Looked up from germline, CDR1 is KGHSH and CDR2 is LQKENI. CDR3 residues: CASSPPASGSYNEQFF. CDR3 DNA: TGTGCCAGCTCACCTCCGGCTAGCGGGAGTTACAATGAGCAGTTCTTC.

The rearrangement links TRBV7-2 to TRBJ2-3, with a weak D call TRBD1 (7 bases). V was clipped by 2 bases and J by 4 bases, with 13 bases between them. The germline CDR1 and CDR2 sequences are SGHTA and FQGNSA. This CDR3 has 15 residues. This chain's CDR3 is CASSLQGGVADTQYF. CDR3 DNA sequence: TGTGCCAGCAGCTTACAGGGGGGAGTGGCAGATACGCAGTATTTT.

The chain couples TRBV6-1 to TRBJ1-3, with D maybe TRBD1 (6 bases). Germline CDR1 reads MNHNS; CDR2 reads SASEGT. Trimming took off 10 bases at V and 4 bases at J, with 17 bases between the two ends. CDR3 size: 14 residues. CDR3 sequence reads: CAIQGKLVGNTIYF. In nucleotides, the CDR3 is TGTGCCATTCAGGGGAAATTAGTGGGAAACACCATATATTTT.

This clone occurred once. The V call is TRBV28, the J call TRBJ2-7; 11 bases are shared with TRBD2. The CDR3 length is 14 residues. The germline CDR1 and CDR2 sequences are MDHEN and SYDVKM. Losses at the gene ends were 5 bases for V and 4 bases for J; bases not matched to a gene: 4. The CDR3 region has the DNA TGTGCCAGCAGTCTAGCGGGAGGTTCTTACGAGCAGTACTTC. Translating it yields CASSLAGGSYEQYF.

The chain recombines TRBV14 with TRBJ1-6; 7 bases agree with TRBD1. This CDR3 comprises 14 residues. The germline V gene encodes CDR1 SGHDN and CDR2 FVKESK. With V trimmed by 3 bases and J by 7 bases, 3 bases remained unmatched. The CDR3 is CASSQGQMNSPLHF. As DNA, the CDR3 is TGTGCCAGCAGCCAGGGACAGATGAATTCACCCCTCCACTTT.

This chain uses TRBV2 with TRBJ2-2; unclear D gene. CDR3 length equals 15 residues. Germline V lookup: CDR1 SNHLY, CDR2 FYNNEI. Trimming took 4 bases from V and 2 from J, leaving 11 bases between them. In nucleotides, the CDR3 is TGTGCCAGCAGTGTGGATAGCTCCAACACCGGGGAGCTGTTTTTT. Translated, it gives CASSVDSSNTGELFF.

The gene calls are TRBV7-8 and TRBJ2-4, with 7 bases lining up with TRBD1. The CDR3 loop spans 14 amino acids. Germline V lookup: CDR1 SGHVS, CDR2 FQNEAQ. Germline trimming cut 5 bases from V and 8 bases from J; bases unmatched to any gene: 9. The CDR3 bases are TGTGCCAGCAGCCAACAGGGGAAATTGGACATTCAGTACTTC. Amino acids: CASSQQGKLDIQYF.